This T cell receptor (beta chain) derives from a study of regulatory T cells in long-lasting Graves disease. Study-wide results and limits: Persistent disease samples used TRBV28, TRBJ1-2 and TRBJ2-5 preferentially.

Arm-PCR of CDR3 regions with iRepertoire HTBI primers generated TCR beta libraries. Via MiXCR, TCRdb re-called the multiplex PCR reads, giving one row per CDR3 protein. Among 500,000 to 700,000 distinct CDR3 sequences listed, around 32% were seen once. In regard to this clonotype: Its cognate antigen is unknown.

Time point: persistent/refractory GD, antithyroid drugs over 5 years with positive TRAb. From RNA extracted from PBMCs, the TCR library was made. The V gene's germline CDR1 is SQVTM and CDR2 ANQGSEA. This CDR3 is built from 14 residues. Trimming took off 0 bases at V and 4 bases at J, with 12 bases between the two ends. This receptor was taken from a female donor with Graves disease. The sample here was peripheral blood mononuclear cells (PBMCs), taken when the disease was refractory, from a patient treated with antithyroid drugs. The chain joins TRBV29-1 to TRBJ1-2, with a weak D call TRBD1 (5 bases). CDR3 DNA: TGCAGCGTTGAAGAAACAGGCCTAGGCTATGGCTACACCTTC. Its protein product is CSVEETGLGYGYTF.